These 13 T cell receptor beta chains share one sample of origin, sequenced in a study of control samples from healthy donors and cancer patients. Clones were sequenced by immunoSEQ multiplex PCR, and TCRdb holds only the in-frame ones, with some missing. The profile covers roughly 170,000 clones, with just under 95% appearing a single time and almost 1.5% taken by the ten largest. The sample was blood. The receptors shown here come from a man aged 18-30 years in good health.

The chain recombines TRBV6-1 with TRBJ1-2; unclear D gene. The CDR3 is made up of 17 amino acids. The V gene's germline CDR1 is MNHNS and CDR2 SASEGT. Trimming cost V 3 bases and J 3 bases, with 20 bases left between them. CDR3 amino acids: CASSDRENLPGHYGYTF. CDR3 bases: TGTGCCAGCAGTGATCGGGAGAACCTGCCTGGGCACTATGGCTACACCTTC.

The chain recombines TRBV2 with TRBJ2-7; D might be TRBD2 (6 bases). Germline V gene sequence: CDR1 SNHLY, CDR2 FYNNEI. V lost 6 bases to trimming and J lost 1 base, with 13 bases between them. The CDR3 consists of 14 residues. The CDR3 coding sequence is TGTGCCAGCAGCGCCGGGACTCCTTCCTACGAGCAGTACTTC. Its translation: CASSAGTPSYEQYF.

The chain has TRBV7-9 and TRBJ2-7, with D unclear. Germline-derived CDR1 and CDR2 are SEHNR and FQNEAQ (reference sequence). There are 11 residues in the CDR3. Trimming pared 5 bases from V and 7 bases from J, leaving 9 bases between. The CDR3, as DNA: TGTGCCAGCAGCCTAACAGCGGAGCAGTACTTC. It codes for CASSLTAEQYF. Together with reference TRBV7-9 and TRBJ2-7, the CDR3 gives the full variable domain: DTGVSQNPRHKITKRGQNVTFRCDPISEHNRLYWYRQTLGQGPEFLTYFQNEAQLEKSRLLSDRFSAERPKGSFSTLEIQRTEQGDSAMYLCASSLTAEQYFGPGTRLTVT.

This clone was seen only once. This sequence joins TRBV5-1 and TRBJ2-7; TRBD1 matches at 7 bases. Germline trimming cut 2 bases from V and 2 bases from J; bases unmatched to any gene: 4. There are 14 residues in the CDR3. CDR1 is SGHRS and CDR2 is YFSETQ in the germline V gene. DNA of the CDR3: TGCGCCAGCAGCTTCGAGACAGGGCCCTACGAGCAGTACTTC. Amino acids: CASSFETGPYEQYF.

In DNA, the CDR3 is TGCGCCAGCAGCTTGGGTAATCTTGGCACAGATACGCAGTATTTT. Amino acid sequence: CASSLGNLGTDTQYF. This rearrangement joins TRBV5-1 to TRBJ2-3; D not resolved. Germline V gene sequence: CDR1 SGHRS, CDR2 YFSETQ. The CDR3 contains 15 residues. The V end lost 0 bases, the J end lost 1 base, and 9 bases lay between the germline ends.

The rearrangement joins TRBV4-2 to TRBJ2-7, with D perhaps TRBD2 (6 bases). Germline V CDR1 and CDR2: LGHNA, YNFKEQ. This CDR3 is built from 15 residues. Trimming took off 4 bases at V and 2 bases at J, with 15 bases between the two ends. CDR3: CASSRRKEGAYEQYF. CDR3 nucleotides: TGTGCCAGCAGCCGTCGGAAGGAGGGAGCCTACGAGCAGTACTTC.

CDR3 coding DNA: TGTGCCACTAGGACAGGCCTTTCCTACGAGCAGTACTTC. Its translation is CATRTGLSYEQYF. The V gene is TRBV10-3, the J gene TRBJ2-7; 7 bases agree with TRBD1. This CDR3 spans 13 amino acids. V trimming: 10 bases; J trimming: 1 base; junction bases outside the gene matches: 7. Germline loops: CDR1 ENHRY, CDR2 SYGVKD.

This chain links TRBV7-3 with TRBJ2-7; the match to TRBD2 covers 10 bases. The germline CDR1 and CDR2 sequences are SGHTA and FQGTGA. The CDR3 is 14 amino acids. J gave up 2 bases and V 5 bases, and 3 bases lay outside the gene matches. The CDR3 region is CASSTSGGAYEQYF. The CDR3 DNA sequence: TGTGCCAGCAGCACAAGCGGGGGGGCCTACGAGCAGTACTTC.

The gene calls are TRBV29-1 and TRBJ2-1; 11 bases map to TRBD2. Unmatched junction bases numbered 14, after V lost 1 base and J lost 0 bases. This CDR3 has 20 amino acids. Germline V gene lookup returns CDR1 SQVTM and CDR2 ANQGSEA. The CDR3 nucleotides read TGCAGCGTTGAAGGGGTGACTAGCGGGGATGCCACTAACTCCTACAATGAGCAGTTCTTC. Protein product: CSVEGVTSGDATNSYNEQFF.

This chain joins TRBV5-1 and TRBJ1-1, with TRBD1 matching over 7 bases. The CDR3 is made up of 14 amino acids. In germline, CDR1 is SGHRS, CDR2 YFSETQ. The V segment lost 4 bases and the J segment 0 bases; nucleotides outside the gene matches: 3. CDR3 in amino acids: CASSQGQMNTEAFF. The CDR3 DNA reads TGCGCCAGCAGCCAGGGACAGATGAACACTGAAGCTTTCTTT.

The genes are TRBV20-1 and TRBJ2-1; 7 bases agree with TRBD2. Germline V gives CDR1 DFQATT, CDR2 SNEGSKA (reference sequence). CDR3 length: 11 amino acids. The CDR3 region has the DNA TGCTCGGCGGGGGATGGGGATGAGCAGTTCTTC. Protein sequence: CSAGDGDEQFF.

This chain uses TRBV6-5 with TRBJ1-5, with TRBD1 matching 7 bases. CDR1 MNHEY and CDR2 SVGAGI come from the germline V gene. With 6 bases clipped from V and 2 bases from J, the junction kept 7 bases outside the gene matches. The CDR3 loop spans 15 amino acids. CDR3 DNA sequence: TGTGCCAGCAGGGACACAGGGGTGGGCAATCAGCCCCAGCATTTT. Translation: CASRDTGVGNQPQHF.

This clone was detected only once. The chain links TRBV30 to TRBJ2-1; TRBD2 matches 11 bases. The CDR3 consists of 15 residues. The V and J ends lost 4 bases and 6 bases, in that order; junction bases with no gene match: 8. Germline assignment: CDR1 GTSNPN and CDR2 SVGIG (reference sequence). The CDR3 DNA is TGTGCCTGGACCCCACTAGCGGGGGCCTTCAATGAGCAGTTCTTC. The encoded protein is CAWTPLAGAFNEQFF. The full variable domain, with the rest looked up from reference TRBV30 and TRBJ2-1, is SQTIHQWPATLVQPVGSPLSLECTVEGTSNPNLYWYRQAAGRGLQLLFYSVGIGQISSEVPQNLSASRPQDRQFILSSKKLLLSDSGFYLCAWTPLAGAFNEQFFGPGTRLTVL.